Following are 18 T cell receptor beta chains from one sample sequenced in a study of technical replicates of blood from several donors. Assay: immunoSEQ multiplex PCR; the TCRdb copy retains only in-frame clones and omits some. Of tens of thousands of clones in the sample, around 94% were seen once. Sample: T cells isolated from PBMCs. The receptors shown here come from a human donor in good health.

The J gene is TRBJ2-1, the V gene TRBV9, with 9 bases aligning to TRBD2. With 2 bases clipped from V and 5 bases from J, the junction kept 5 bases outside the gene matches. The CDR3 has 15 residues. Germline CDR1 and CDR2: SGDLS and YYNGEE. The DNA of the CDR3 is TGTGCCAGCAGCGTTACCGGGACTAGCAACAATGAGCAGTTCTTC. It specifies CASSVTGTSNNEQFF.

The count of this clone is one. The chain links TRBV7-2 to TRBJ1-1, with D possibly matching TRBD1 (6 bases). Deletions cut 2 bases from V and 2 bases from J, with 15 bases between. CDR1 and CDR2 (germline): SGHTA, FQGNSA. This CDR3 is built from 16 residues. CDR3: CASSLQGMLPNTEAFF. CDR3 DNA: TGTGCCAGCAGCTTACAGGGGATGTTACCTAACACTGAAGCTTTCTTT.

The chain employs TRBV6-5 and TRBJ1-1, with 7 bases fitting TRBD1. CDR1 and CDR2 (germline): MNHEY, SVGAGI. V trimming: 5 bases; J trimming: 4 bases; junction bases outside the gene matches: 4. This CDR3 contains 13 residues. The CDR3 region is CASSTQGSTEAFF. The CDR3 coding sequence is TGTGCCAGCAGTACACAGGGGAGCACTGAAGCTTTCTTT.

The gene calls are TRBV27 and TRBJ2-3; no definite D call. The germline V gene encodes CDR1 MNHEY and CDR2 SMNVEV (reference sequence). CDR3 length: 15 amino acids. V lost 2 bases and J 0 bases, leaving 9 bases between the germline ends. The CDR3 DNA sequence: TGTGCCAGCAGTTTAATCGGTCTAAGCACAGATACGCAGTATTTT. It encodes CASSLIGLSTDTQYF.

The count of this clone is one. CDR3: CSAADFPMNTEAFF. The CDR3 DNA follows: TGCAGCGCCGCGGACTTTCCTATGAACACTGAAGCTTTCTTT. This chain links TRBV29-1 with TRBJ1-1; D gene ambiguous. Germline V gives CDR1 SQVTM, CDR2 ANQGSEA. This CDR3 comprises 14 residues. V lost 7 bases and J 0 bases, leaving 15 bases between the germline ends.

As DNA, the CDR3 is TGCGCCAGCAGTAGCCCCGGAGGGGAAGCTTTCTTT. Translated, it gives CASSSPGGEAFF. The chain has TRBV10-1 and TRBJ1-1; D unresolved. The CDR3 is made up of 12 amino acids. CDR1 and CDR2 (germline): WNHNN, SYGVQD (reference sequence). Trimming left V 5 bases short and J 8 bases short, with 12 bases between.

This rearrangement joins TRBV7-9 to TRBJ2-7, with TRBD1 identical over 8 bases. Germline CDR1 and CDR2: SEHNR and FQNEAQ (reference sequence). There are 15 residues in the CDR3. After removal of 1 base from V and 0 bases from J, the junction contained 2 bases not matched to a gene. As DNA, the CDR3 is TGTGCCAGCAGCTTAGAGCAGGGGGCCTCCTACGAGCAGTACTTC. This sequence encodes CASSLEQGASYEQYF. Filled out from reference TRBV7-9 and TRBJ2-7, the complete variable domain reads DTGVSQNPRHKITKRGQNVTFRCDPISEHNRLYWYRQTLGQGPEFLTYFQNEAQLEKSRLLSDRFSAERPKGSFSTLEIQRTEQGDSAMYLCASSLEQGASYEQYFGPGTRLTVT.

V gene TRBV19 combines with J gene TRBJ1-2; D uncertain. Trimming pared 6 bases from V and 4 bases from J, leaving 6 bases between. The germline V gene has CDR1 LNHDA and CDR2 SQIVND (reference sequence). The CDR3 has 11 amino acids. CDR3 in amino acids: CASRQFYGYTF. The CDR3 DNA reads as TGTGCCAGTAGGCAGTTCTATGGCTACACCTTC. Variable domain in full (rest from reference TRBV19 and TRBJ1-2): DGGITQSPKYLFRKEGQNVTLSCEQNLNHDAMYWYRQDPGQGLRLIYYSQIVNDFQKGDIAEGYSVSREKKESFPLTVTSAQKNPTAFYLCASRQFYGYTFGSGTRLTVV.

The chain is built from TRBV18 and TRBJ2-1, with 9 nucleotides matching TRBD1. The trim removed 5 bases at V and 8 bases at J, leaving 10 bases unmatched. The CDR3 extends over 15 amino acids. The germline V gene has CDR1 KGHSH and CDR2 LQKENI. CDR3 sequence: CASSAGTGSIYEQFF. In nucleotides, the CDR3 is TGTGCCAGCTCAGCCGGGACAGGGAGTATCTATGAGCAGTTCTTC.

In DNA form, the CDR3 reads TGTGCCAGCAATCGGGGGAACACTGAAGCTTTCTTT. It is translated as CASNRGNTEAFF. The chain carries TRBV6-1 and TRBJ1-1; unclear D gene. The CDR3 contains 12 residues. In germline, CDR1 is MNHNS, CDR2 SASEGT. Trimming pared 7 bases from V and 1 base from J, leaving 7 bases between.

The chain uses TRBV6-1 and TRBJ2-7; TRBD1 matches 8 bases. The CDR3 consists of 15 residues. The V and J ends lost 7 bases and 3 bases, in that order; junction bases with no gene match: 11. CDR1 is MNHNS and CDR2 is SASEGT in the germline V gene. CDR3 in amino acids: CASNPDREKDYEQYF. In DNA form, the CDR3 reads TGTGCCAGCAACCCGGACAGGGAAAAGGACTACGAGCAGTACTTC.

The chain couples TRBV6-5 to TRBJ2-7; the match to TRBD2 covers 9 bases. With 5 bases clipped from V and 0 bases from J, the junction kept 2 bases outside the gene matches. There are 14 residues in the CDR3. The V gene's germline CDR1 is MNHEY and CDR2 SVGAGI. CDR3 sequence: CASSLAGFSYEQYF. The CDR3 DNA follows: TGTGCCAGCAGTCTAGCGGGGTTCTCCTACGAGCAGTACTTC.

The CDR3 region has the DNA TGCAGCGTTAAACCCCTCGGTTCTTACGAGCAGTACTTC. It translates to CSVKPLGSYEQYF. The V and J genes are TRBV29-1 and TRBJ2-7; no firm D call. Looked up from germline, CDR1 is SQVTM and CDR2 is ANQGSEA. Trimming left V 5 bases short and J 4 bases short, with 15 bases between. This CDR3 spans 13 amino acids.

The J gene is TRBJ1-2, the V gene TRBV7-3; D is perhaps TRBD1 (6 bases). V was cut by 6 bases and J by 8 bases, with 10 bases left in between. This CDR3 is 11 amino acids long. The germline gives CDR1 SGHTA, CDR2 FQGTGA. Here the CDR3 DNA reads TGTGCCAGCAGTTCAGGGGACGGCTACACCTTC. As protein: CASSSGDGYTF. Drawing the rest from reference TRBV7-3 and TRBJ1-2, the complete variable domain is GAGVSQTPSNKVTEKGKYVELRCDPISGHTALYWYRQSLGQGPEFLIYFQGTGAADDSGLPNDRFFAVRPEGSVSTLKIQRTERGDSAVYLCASSSGDGYTFGSGTRLTVV.

The rearrangement links TRBV19 to TRBJ2-5, with 12 positions matching TRBD2. Germline values: CDR1 LNHDA, CDR2 SQIVND (reference sequence). V shed 3 bases, J shed 3 bases, and the junction held 5 bases outside the gene matches. This CDR3 comprises 16 residues. CDR3 coding DNA: TGTGCCAGTAGTATGCTAGCGGGAGGGCCCGAAGAGACCCAGTACTTC. Its protein product is CASSMLAGGPEETQYF.

The V gene is TRBV6-5, the J gene TRBJ1-1, with 10 bases lining up with TRBD1. This CDR3 comprises 14 residues. Germline assignment: CDR1 MNHEY and CDR2 SVGAGI. Losses at the gene ends were 4 bases for V and 3 bases for J; bases not matched to a gene: 2. CDR3 amino acids: CASSSGTGDTEAFF. DNA for the CDR3: TGTGCCAGCAGTTCCGGGACAGGGGACACTGAAGCTTTCTTT.

V usage is TRBV28 and J usage is TRBJ1-2; D not certain. The V end lost 5 bases, the J end lost 1 base, and 8 bases lay between the germline ends. The CDR3 is made up of 13 amino acids. Per germline, CDR1 MDHEN and CDR2 SYDVKM. CDR3 bases: TGTGCCAGCAGTAAGGGAGGTAACTATGGCTACACCTTC. This codes for CASSKGGNYGYTF.

The chain joins TRBV7-3 to TRBJ2-7; TRBD2 matches 7 bases. Trimming at V came to 4 bases and at J to 4 bases, leaving 7 bases not matched to a gene. The CDR3 has 14 residues. Germline-derived CDR1 and CDR2 are SGHTA and FQGTGA. CDR3 protein: CASSSSSGPYEQYF. DNA of the CDR3: TGTGCCAGCAGCTCCTCTAGCGGTCCTTACGAGCAGTACTTC.